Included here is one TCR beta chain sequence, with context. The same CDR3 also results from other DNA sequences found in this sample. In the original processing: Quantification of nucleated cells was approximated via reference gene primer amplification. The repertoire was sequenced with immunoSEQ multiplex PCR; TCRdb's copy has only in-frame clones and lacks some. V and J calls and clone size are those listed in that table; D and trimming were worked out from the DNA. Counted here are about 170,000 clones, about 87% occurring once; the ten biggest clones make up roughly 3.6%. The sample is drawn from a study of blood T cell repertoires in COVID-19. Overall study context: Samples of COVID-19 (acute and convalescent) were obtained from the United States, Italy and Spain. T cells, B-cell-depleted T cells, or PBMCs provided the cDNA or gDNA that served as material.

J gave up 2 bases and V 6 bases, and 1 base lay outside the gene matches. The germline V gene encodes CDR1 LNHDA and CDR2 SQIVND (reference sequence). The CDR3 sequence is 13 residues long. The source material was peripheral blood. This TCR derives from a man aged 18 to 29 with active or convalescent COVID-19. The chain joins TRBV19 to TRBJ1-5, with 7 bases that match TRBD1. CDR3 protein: CASSGTGNQPQHF. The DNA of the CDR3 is TGTGCCAGTAGCGGGACAGGCAATCAGCCCCAGCATTTT.